One T cell receptor (beta chain) is described in this entry. Its specificity is not known. This specimen comes from a study of T cell responses to AZD1222 COVID-19 vaccine. General study results and limits: Spike-wide vaccine-associated CD4 TCRs dominated at 160-218 and 743-854. Spike-specific TCR breadth and depth were elevated following two AZD1222 doses. Only after the peak T cell response were repertoires sampled.

With 7 bases clipped from V and 8 bases from J, the junction kept 9 bases outside the gene matches. In germline, CDR1 is MDHEN, CDR2 SYDVKM. The CDR3 spans 14 residues. Clones were sequenced by immunoSEQ multiplex PCR, and TCRdb holds only the in-frame ones, with some missing. This sample has over 30,000 clones, with about 90% found just once. The J gene is TRBJ1-3, the V gene TRBV28; the match to TRBD1 covers 9 bases. The TCR comes from an adult who received the MenACWY meningococcal vaccine as a control. The input for sequencing was peripheral blood, taken 28 days after the second dose of the MenACWY control vaccine. The DNA of the CDR3 is TGTGCCAGCAAAACCCGGGACAGGGCACACACCATATATTTT. This translates into CASKTRDRAHTIYF.